Described below is a single TCR beta chain sequence and its context. This sample was included in a study of blood T cell repertoires in COVID-19. The germline gives CDR1 SGHTA, CDR2 FQGNSA. The CDR3 extends over 18 amino acids. J gave up 4 bases and V 3 bases, and 15 bases lay outside the gene matches. Cohort 3 donors counted as recovered after two negative PCRs, clearance, or resolved symptoms. How the authors handled the data: Quantification of nucleated cells was approximated via reference gene primer amplification. Assay used: immunoSEQ multiplex PCR; TCRdb lists only in-frame clones, some missing. That table furnishes V, J and clone size, whereas the DNA furnished D and trimming. This table holds about 330,000 clones, 80% to 95% found once.

The sequence derives from a woman aged 30 to 39 who had recovered from COVID-19. This rearrangement joins TRBV7-2 to TRBJ1-2, with 9 bases identical to TRBD1. Source material: PBMCs or T cells enriched from blood (not recorded which). The CDR3: CASSLRGQGKLSLYGYTF. Written as DNA, the CDR3 is TGTGCCAGCAGCTTGAGAGGACAGGGGAAATTAAGTCTCTATGGCTACACCTTC. The full variable domain, with the rest looked up from reference TRBV7-2 and TRBJ1-2, is GAGVSQSPSNKVTEKGKDVELRCDPISGHTALYWYRQSLGQGLEFLIYFQGNSAPDKSGLPSDRFSAERTGGSVSTLTIQRTQQEDSAVYLCASSLRGQGKLSLYGYTFGSGTRLTVV.